This is a list of T cell receptor beta chains from one sample in a study of cytomegalovirus exposure and HLA in healthy donors. TCRdb keeps only in-frame clones here, not all; method: immunoSEQ multiplex PCR. The sample records about 99,000 clones, 60% to 80% being singletons. Sequences were obtained from PBMCs. Every receptor here comes from a man aged 60 to 75 in good health and CMV-seropositive. The CDR3 runs from the conserved cysteine through the conserved F or W. D genes are given only for firm matches. Size is omitted from some rows. Given values are once, few, many or a class for expanded clones.

length,size,V,J,D,CDR3,DNA
14,NA,TRBV2,TRBJ2-7,TRBD2,CASSFSGEGDEQYF,TGTGCCAGCAGTTTTAGCGGGGAGGGGGACGAGCAGTACTTC
15,NA,TRBV28,TRBJ2-7,TRBD1,CASSTSGQGANEQYF,TGTGCCAGCAGCACAAGCGGACAGGGGGCCAACGAGCAGTACTTC
16,NA,TRBV6-6,TRBJ1-1,NA,CASSYIQVPLNTEAFF,TGTGCCAGCAGTTACATCCAGGTGCCCTTGAACACTGAAGCTTTCTTT
13,NA,TRBV6-4,TRBJ2-1,TRBD2,CASSGTSTDEQFF,TGTGCCAGCAGTGGGACTAGCACCGATGAGCAGTTCTTC
13,NA,TRBV5-1,TRBJ1-1,NA,CASSVGEWTEAFF,TGCGCCAGCAGCGTAGGGGAATGGACTGAAGCTTTCTTT
12,NA,TRBV19,TRBJ2-1,NA,CASSPGRNEQFF,TGTGCCAGTAGTCCAGGGAGGAATGAGCAGTTCTTC
13,NA,TRBV28,TRBJ2-7,NA,CASSLTVSYEQYF,TGTGCCAGCAGTCTGACAGTTTCCTACGAGCAGTACTTC
15,NA,TRBV28,TRBJ2-3,TRBD1,CASSKTGGSTDTQYF,TGTGCCAGCAGCAAAACAGGGGGCAGCACAGATACGCAGTATTTT
16,NA,TRBV27,TRBJ1-1,TRBD1,CASSLDDRGRGAEAFF,TGTGCCAGCAGTTTAGACGACAGGGGGCGCGGGGCTGAAGCTTTCTTT
16,few,TRBV19,TRBJ2-3,NA,CASSSGTSTGTDTQYF,TGTGCCAGTAGCTCCGGGACTTCCACGGGGACAGATACGCAGTATTTT
15,NA,TRBV6-1,TRBJ1-2,NA,CASSLRTDNYYGYTF,TGTGCCAGCTCCCTTAGGACGGACAATTACTATGGCTACACCTTC
11,NA,TRBV7-9,TRBJ1-3,NA,CASSLGDTIYF,TGTGCCAGCAGCTTAGGAGACACCATATATTTT
15,NA,TRBV5-1,TRBJ2-5,TRBD1,CASSLEGQGAKTQYF,TGCGCCAGCAGCTTGGAGGGACAGGGGGCGAAGACCCAGTACTTC
15,NA,TRBV4-1,TRBJ2-3,TRBD2,CASSPQAGGADTQYF,TGCGCCAGCAGCCCCCAAGCGGGGGGGGCAGATACGCAGTATTTT
15,NA,TRBV5-8,TRBJ1-2,TRBD1,CASSLEGTVNYGYTF,TGTGCCAGCAGCTTGGAAGGGACAGTTAACTATGGCTACACCTTC
14,NA,TRBV5-4,TRBJ2-7,TRBD1,CASSSWDSPYEQYF,TGTGCCAGCAGCTCCTGGGACAGCCCCTACGAGCAGTACTTC
11,NA,TRBV7-9,TRBJ2-7,NA,CASSSSVEQYF,TGTGCCAGCAGCTCCTCAGTCGAGCAGTACTTC
16,NA,TRBV6-1,TRBJ2-3,TRBD2,CASSETRDYYTDTQYF,TGTGCCAGCAGCGAAACTCGGGACTACTACACAGATACGCAGTATTTT
16,NA,TRBV7-7,TRBJ2-2,NA,CASSYGGTENTGELFF,TGTGCCAGCAGCTACGGAGGGACGGAGAACACCGGGGAGCTGTTTTTT
15,NA,TRBV6-1,TRBJ1-2,NA,CASSERIGDGYGYTF,TGTGCCAGCAGTGAAAGGATCGGGGATGGCTATGGCTACACCTTC
16,once,TRBV9,TRBJ2-7,TRBD2,CASSDKPGTSVYEQYF,TGTGCCAGCAGCGACAAACCCGGGACTAGCGTCTACGAGCAGTACTTC
11,NA,TRBV10-2,TRBJ2-7,NA,CASKGDYEQYF,TGCGCCAGCAAGGGGGACTACGAGCAGTACTTC
16,once,TRBV11-2,TRBJ2-7,TRBD2,CASSISGTSGIYEQYF,TGTGCCAGCAGCATATCCGGGACTAGCGGGATCTACGAGCAGTACTTC
13,NA,TRBV5-1,TRBJ2-7,NA,CASSLEGYDEQYF,TGCGCCAGCAGCTTGGAGGGGTATGACGAGCAGTACTTC
18,NA,TRBV4-2,TRBJ2-3,TRBD2,CASQPDGGAGRSTDTQYF,TGTGCCAGCCAACCGGACGGGGGGGCAGGTCGCAGCACAGATACGCAGTATTTT
16,NA,TRBV7-9,TRBJ2-1,TRBD2,CSSSYFTGLDLNEQFF,TGTTCCAGCAGCTACTTTACGGGACTAGACCTCAATGAGCAGTTCTTC
14,NA,TRBV5-6,TRBJ1-2,NA,CASSLWRGGYGYTF,TGTGCCAGCAGCTTGTGGCGAGGGGGCTATGGCTACACCTTC
17,NA,TRBV7-2,TRBJ2-7,TRBD1,CASSLASVNRGAYEQYF,TGTGCCAGCAGCTTAGCATCAGTGAACAGGGGGGCCTACGAGCAGTACTTC
13,NA,TRBV5-1,TRBJ1-4,NA,CASSLDSREKLFF,TGCGCCAGCAGCTTGGACAGTAGGGAAAAACTGTTTTTT
14,NA,TRBV10-1,TRBJ2-7,TRBD2,CASSRSRGTYEQYF,TGCGCCAGCAGCCGTTCGCGGGGGACCTACGAGCAGTACTTC
18,few,TRBV7-2,TRBJ2-3,TRBD1,CASSLSYRGARPTDTQYF,TGTGCCAGCAGCTTATCTTACAGGGGGGCTAGGCCCACAGATACGCAGTATTTT
13,NA,TRBV10-2,TRBJ1-5,NA,CASSGGGDQPQHF,TGCGCCAGCAGTGGGGGAGGGGATCAGCCCCAGCATTTT
15,once,TRBV7-8,TRBJ2-3,NA,CASSFSTGRADTQYF,TGTGCCAGCAGCTTCTCGACAGGCAGAGCAGATACGCAGTATTTT
15,NA,TRBV6-6,TRBJ1-4,NA,CASTKIQGFNEKLFF,TGTGCCAGCACCAAGATTCAGGGGTTTAATGAAAAACTGTTTTTT
14,once,TRBV6-1,TRBJ1-6,NA,CASSESGYNSPLHF,TGTGCCAGCAGTGAATCCGGCTATAATTCACCCCTCCACTTT
14,few,TRBV5-6,TRBJ1-4,TRBD1,CASSRGQGNEKLFF,TGTGCCAGCAGCCGGGGACAGGGCAACGAAAAACTGTTTTTT
15,NA,TRBV27,TRBJ1-5,TRBD1,CASSIDRGSNQPQHF,TGTGCCAGCAGTATCGACAGGGGTAGCAATCAGCCCCAGCATTTT
13,NA,TRBV25-1,TRBJ2-7,NA,CASSEPWATSKYF,TGTGCCAGCAGTGAGCCGTGGGCCACCAGTAAGTACTTC
14,NA,TRBV7-2,TRBJ2-2,NA,CASSLGLNTGELFF,TGTGCCAGCAGCTTAGGACTGAACACCGGGGAGCTGTTTTTT
14,few,TRBV2,TRBJ1-5,TRBD1,CASRVDRDNQPQHF,TGTGCCAGCAGGGTGGACAGGGATAATCAGCCCCAGCATTTT
14,few,TRBV5-1,TRBJ1-1,NA,CATKLGPGNTEAFF,TGCGCCACCAAGCTTGGTCCGGGGAACACTGAAGCTTTCTTT
15,NA,TRBV9,TRBJ2-1,TRBD1,CASSSRQGVYNEQFF,TGTGCCAGCAGCTCTAGGCAGGGGGTCTACAATGAGCAGTTCTTC